This T cell receptor beta chain was obtained from a study of CXCR3-negative and CXCR3-positive naive CD8 T cells. General study points: Partly lower CXCR3 expression followed cryopreservation, and most assays relied on fresh PBMCs. Hydrophobicity was higher for TRB CDR3s found in CXCR3-positive naive cells than in CXCR3-negative naive cells. Similarly elevated diversity marked both naive subsets, with memory CD8+ cells showing far lower diversity.

A CD45RO-CCR7+CD27+CD95- phenotype identified naive CD8+ T cells. To note about this clonotype: Its antigen is unidentified.

Per the germline V gene, CDR1 is MNHEY and CDR2 is SMNVEV (reference sequence). This CDR3 comprises 14 residues. The study made its TRB cDNA libraries by 5' RACE, adding UMI labels. TCRdb reprocessed the 5' RACE reads, with one entry per CDR3 protein and no DNA. The specimen's table records roughly 100,000 distinct CDR3 sequences. What was sequenced was naive CXCR3+ CD8+ T cells from blood. Subset specified: CD45RO-CCR7+CD27+CD95- naive CD8+ T cells expressing CXCR3 (TNR3+). The sequence derives from a human donor in good health. Some clones in this sample may be carry-over from other donors' samples. The chain joins TRBV27 to TRBJ2-1; the TCRdb call, TRBD1, lacks DNA for checking. CDR3 protein: CASSLEGPYNEQFF.